This T cell receptor beta chain was sequenced during a study of graft-versus-host responses after intestinal transplantation (dated by TCRdb to 2020 to 2023). Context from the whole study: The transplants that recipients got were multivisceral, liver-intestinal, or isolated intestinal. Anti-thymocyte globulin induction was given to all recipients, followed by maintenance tacrolimus and steroids for approximately three years. After intestinal transplantation, graft-versus-host and host-versus-graft alloreactive T cell clones in the graft, circulation and bone marrow were tracked using bulk TCR-beta CDR3 sequencing. To identify alloreactive clones, pre-transplant mixed lymphocyte reaction products were sequenced and compared with unstimulated pre-transplant donor and recipient T cells. Of the 20 to 25 intestinal transplant recipients enrolled in the cohort, one of whom was a retransplant, a few patients without pretransplant specimens were excluded. A peak of at least 4% donor T cells among recipient peripheral blood mononuclear cells was the definition used for donor T cell macrochimerism. Instead of going to the commercial service, samples from a few later patients were sequenced in-house on an Illumina MiSeq and processed with MiXCR. Findings and caveats that apply to the study as a whole: Early after transplant, peak levels of circulating GvH clones were found to be associated with declines in HvG clones. The relatively low number and heterogeneity of intestinal transplant patients limited the conclusions. GvH clones turned up in recipient bone marrow, with some appearing earlier in ileal mucosa or blood, a pattern consistent with an intestinal mucosal origin. In patients with donor T cell macrochimerism, the allografts had high GvH to HvG T cell clonal ratios.

V and J lose 0 bases and 6 bases, and a span of 21 bases separates them. Reading the germline V gene (reference sequence) gives CDR1 GTSNPN and CDR2 SVGIG. From its cysteine to its phenylalanine, the CDR3 spans 16 amino acids. CDR3 DNA is the only sequence kept; it has 48 bases, read in frame from the first base. This clone was observed a single time. Its antigen is unknown. No per-base quality is available; no much larger clone lies one base away. The library was prepared using the immunoSEQ multiplex PCR assay. For most patients, genomic DNA was isolated with the Qiagen DNeasy Blood and Tissue Kit and shipped frozen to Adaptive Biotechnologies for TCR sequencing. Adaptive Biotechnologies carried out high-throughput TCR-beta CDR3 sequencing of genomic DNA for most patients. Per the original workflow: Adaptive's ImmunoSEQ software was the source of the TCR sequencing data for 15 to 20 patients, while three other patients were processed with MiXCR and VDJtools. To correct CD4 versus CD8 sorting errors, sequences present in both subsets at a frequency ratio below 5:1 were removed. CDR3 nucleotide sequences shared by donor and recipient were removed because the origin of these sequences could not be assigned. At least 2-fold expansion over unstimulated cells and a minimum CFSE-low frequency of 0.002% (template counts) or 0.001% (read counts) were required for clones to be classified as alloreactive. A clone was considered mappable if detected in the sequenced pre-transplant spleen, lymph node, or MLR CFSE-low populations of the donor or recipient. Cumulative frequency of alloreactive clones was calculated as a percentage of all sequences weighted by copy number. What TCRdb holds here is the immuneACCESS table cut down to in-frame rearrangements. Part of the clones is not present; checked against another copy, under half of the missing clones reflect an unresolved V gene, and the others are unexplained. V, J and clone size were drawn from that table, and D and trimming were deduced from the DNA. The sample yields around 90,000 clones; over 85% were counted once. Jointly, the top ten make up roughly 0.49% of the sample.

The sample's time point label, in plain terms: cells obtained before transplantation from donor or recipient. CD3+CD4+ and CD3+CD8+ populations were FACS-sorted from unstimulated pre-transplant donor and recipient cells taken from spleen or lymph nodes. The sample here was unstimulated CD8+ T cells sorted from spleen or lymph node cells, taken before intestinal transplant. The receptor chain draws on TRBV30 and TRBJ2-7, and TRBD1 may be the D gene, going by 5 matching bases. The TCR comes from a human donor who received an intestinal transplant. DNA sequence: TGTGCCTGGAGTGTACCACTGGGGCTTGCTTCCGGCGAGCAGTACTTC. This yields the protein CAWSVPLGLASGEQYF.